One TCR beta chain is described in this entry. The sample originates from a study of CD8+ T cells in alopecia areata. The germline V gene has CDR1 SEHNR and CDR2 FQNEAQ (reference sequence). Trimming shortened V by 1 base and J by 3 bases, and 9 bases separated the two germline ends. The CDR3 is 15 residues long. Sequencing used cDNA as its template, made by extracting RNA and reverse transcribing it. The protocol was immunoSEQ multiplex PCR, while the TCRdb copy is restricted to in-frame clones and leaves out a portion. The table shows about 200,000 clones, with just over 55% occurring only once. The sequence was collected from a human donor in good health. J is TRBJ1-4 and V is TRBV7-9; D remains unclear. The source material was CD8+ T cells sorted from blood. CDR3 DNA: TGTGCCAGCAGCTTAGGGCCCTCGGCTAATGAAAAACTGTTTTTT. Translated, it gives CASSLGPSANEKLFF.